This T cell receptor beta chain was identified during a study of cytomegalovirus exposure and HLA in healthy donors. Concerning this clone itself: The antigen is not known.

There are 14 residues in the CDR3. CDR1 and CDR2 (germline): MGHRA, YSYEKL. Deletions cut 6 bases from V and 0 bases from J, with 11 bases between. The assay was immunoSEQ multiplex PCR, and TCRdb's table has in-frame clones only and misses some. The sample shows tens of thousands of clones, 89% of them seen only once. General study findings and limits: Listed as cytomegalovirus-associated were 164 TCR beta chains. Published work reported that the classifier diagnosed cytomegalovirus status with high specificity and sensitivity. The finding came from a later analysis; first-cohort TCR clusters tended to co-occur in the 130 or so validation repertoires.

Sequenced input: PBMCs. The rearrangement joins TRBV4-1 to TRBJ1-1; tentative D call: TRBD1 (5 bases). This sequence originates from a woman in her late teens or twenties in good health and CMV-seronegative. CDR3 nucleotide sequence: TGCGCCAGCAGGGGGCCCCTCATGAACACTGAAGCTTTCTTT. It yields the protein CASRGPLMNTEAFF.